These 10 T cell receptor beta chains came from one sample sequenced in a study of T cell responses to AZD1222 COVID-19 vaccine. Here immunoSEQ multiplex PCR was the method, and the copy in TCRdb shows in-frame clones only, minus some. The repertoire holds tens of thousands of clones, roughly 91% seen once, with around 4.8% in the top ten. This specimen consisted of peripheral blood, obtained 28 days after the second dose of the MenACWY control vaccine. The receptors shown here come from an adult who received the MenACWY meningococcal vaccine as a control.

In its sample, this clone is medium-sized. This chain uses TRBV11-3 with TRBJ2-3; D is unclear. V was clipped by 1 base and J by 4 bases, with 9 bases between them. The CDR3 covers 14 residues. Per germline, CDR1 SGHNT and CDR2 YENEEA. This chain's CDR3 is CASSLGHSSDTQYF. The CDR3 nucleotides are TGTGCCAGCAGCTTAGGACACAGTTCAGATACGCAGTATTTT.

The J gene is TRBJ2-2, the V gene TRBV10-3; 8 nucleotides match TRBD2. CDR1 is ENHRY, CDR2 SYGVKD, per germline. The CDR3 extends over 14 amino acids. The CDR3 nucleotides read TGTGCGGGGGGTAGCGGGACCAACACCGGGGAGCTGTTTTTT. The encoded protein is CAGGSGTNTGELFF.

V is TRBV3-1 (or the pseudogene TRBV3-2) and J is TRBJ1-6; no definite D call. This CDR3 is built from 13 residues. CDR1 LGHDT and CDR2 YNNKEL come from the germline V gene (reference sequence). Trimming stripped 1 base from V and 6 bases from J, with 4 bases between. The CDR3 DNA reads TGTGCCAGCAGCCAAGGGACTAATTCACCCCTCCACTTT. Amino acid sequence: CASSQGTNSPLHF.

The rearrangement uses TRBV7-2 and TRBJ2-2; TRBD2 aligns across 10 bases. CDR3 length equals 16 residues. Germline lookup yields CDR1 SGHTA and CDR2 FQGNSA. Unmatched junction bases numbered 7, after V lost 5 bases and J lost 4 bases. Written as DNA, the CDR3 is TGTGCCAGCAGCCTAGGACTAGCGGCAGTCACCGGGGAGCTGTTTTTT. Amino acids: CASSLGLAAVTGELFF.

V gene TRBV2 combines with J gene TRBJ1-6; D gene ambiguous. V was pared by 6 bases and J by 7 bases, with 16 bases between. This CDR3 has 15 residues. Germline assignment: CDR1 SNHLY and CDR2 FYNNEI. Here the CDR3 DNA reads TGTGCCAGCAGCTCAACAAAATTGAGAAATTCACCCCTCCACTTT. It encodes CASSSTKLRNSPLHF.

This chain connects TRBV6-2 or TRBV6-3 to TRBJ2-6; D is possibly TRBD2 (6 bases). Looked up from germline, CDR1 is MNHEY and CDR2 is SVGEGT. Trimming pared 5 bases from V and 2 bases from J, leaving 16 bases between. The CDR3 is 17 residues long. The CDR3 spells CASSDPTGEPGANVLTF. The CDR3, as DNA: TGTGCCAGCAGTGATCCTACGGGGGAACCTGGGGCCAACGTCCTGACTTTC.

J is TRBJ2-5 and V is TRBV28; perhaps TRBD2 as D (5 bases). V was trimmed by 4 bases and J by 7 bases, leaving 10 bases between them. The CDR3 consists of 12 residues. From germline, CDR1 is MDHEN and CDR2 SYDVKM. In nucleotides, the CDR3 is TGTGCCAGCAGTTACGAGGGTGGGACCCAGTACTTC. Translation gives CASSYEGGTQYF.

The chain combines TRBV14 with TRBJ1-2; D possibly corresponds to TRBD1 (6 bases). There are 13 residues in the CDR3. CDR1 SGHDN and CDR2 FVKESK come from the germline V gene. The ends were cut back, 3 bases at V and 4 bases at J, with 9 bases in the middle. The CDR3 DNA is TGTGCCAGCAGCCACGGGGGGGCCTATGGCTACACCTTC. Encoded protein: CASSHGGAYGYTF.

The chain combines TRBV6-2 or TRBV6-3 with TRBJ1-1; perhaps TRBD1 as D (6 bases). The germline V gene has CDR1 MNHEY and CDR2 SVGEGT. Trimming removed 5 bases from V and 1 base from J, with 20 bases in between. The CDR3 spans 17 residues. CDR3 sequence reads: CASSQREGGRRNTEAFF. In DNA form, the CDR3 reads TGTGCCAGCAGTCAAAGGGAGGGGGGACGGCGGAACACTGAAGCTTTCTTT.

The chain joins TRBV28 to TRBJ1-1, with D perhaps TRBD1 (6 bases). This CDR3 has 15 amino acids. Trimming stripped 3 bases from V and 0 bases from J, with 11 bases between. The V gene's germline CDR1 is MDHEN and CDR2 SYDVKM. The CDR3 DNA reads TGTGCCAGCAGTTTGGACAGCCTCATGAACACTGAAGCTTTCTTT. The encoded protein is CASSLDSLMNTEAFF.